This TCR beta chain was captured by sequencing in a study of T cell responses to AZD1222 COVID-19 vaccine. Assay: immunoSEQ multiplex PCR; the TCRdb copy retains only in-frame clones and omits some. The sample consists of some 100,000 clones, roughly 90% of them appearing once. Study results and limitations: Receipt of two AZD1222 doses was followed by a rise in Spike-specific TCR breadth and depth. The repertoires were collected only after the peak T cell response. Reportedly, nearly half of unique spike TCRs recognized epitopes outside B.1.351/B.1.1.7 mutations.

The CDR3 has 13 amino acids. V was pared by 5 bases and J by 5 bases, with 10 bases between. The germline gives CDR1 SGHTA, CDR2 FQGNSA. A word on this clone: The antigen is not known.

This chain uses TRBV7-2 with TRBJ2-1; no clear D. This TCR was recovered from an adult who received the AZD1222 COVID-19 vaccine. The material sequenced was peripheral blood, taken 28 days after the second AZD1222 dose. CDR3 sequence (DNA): TGTGCCAGCAGCACCGGGCCTAACAATGAGCAGTTCTTC. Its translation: CASSTGPNNEQFF.